The clone carrying this T cell receptor (beta chain) was counted a few times. The data stem from a study of T-cell memory formation after mild COVID-19. Whole-study context: There were largely donor-specific TCR clusters.

The TCR alpha and TCR beta cDNA libraries, bearing sample barcodes and UMIs, were generated by 5'RACE using constant-segment primers. TCRdb used MiXCR to reprocess the 5' RACE reads, holding one entry per CDR3 protein. The data hold 150,000 to 200,000 distinct CDR3 sequences, with about a third observed a single time. The CDR3 consists of 14 residues. Germline V gene sequence: CDR1 SGHRS, CDR2 YFSETQ. V was clipped by 0 bases and J by 0 bases, with 7 bases between them. The sample consisted of PBMCs or a T cell subset sorted from them (not recorded which). The clonotype was recovered from an adult woman who had mild COVID-19 (a few samples of this study predate the infection). Cell type and time point are not known. V usage is TRBV5-1 and J usage is TRBJ2-7; D gene ambiguous. Here the CDR3 DNA reads TGCGCCAGCAGCTTGGGTGGGGACTCCTACGAGCAGTACTTC. Translating it yields CASSLGGDSYEQYF. Variable domain in full (rest from reference TRBV5-1 and TRBJ2-7): KAGVTQTPRYLIKTRGQQVTLSCSPISGHRSVSWYQQTPGQGLQFLFEYFSETQRNKGNFPGRFSGRQFSNSRSEMNVSTLELGDSALYLCASSLGGDSYEQYFGPGTRLTVT.